This TCR beta chain was obtained from a study of blood T cell repertoires in COVID-19 (dated by TCRdb to the early 2020s). Background on the whole study: Collaborator samples came from the United States, Italy and Spain and covered acute and convalescent phases of COVID-19. The repertoires were released in a freely available public database intended as a resource for research on the immune response to SARS-CoV-2. Sample metadata almost always included a de-identified subject ID, COVID-19 status, age in years and sex. Where HLA class I and class II types were available, the types were taken from metadata supplied by the sample provider, not from assay-based typing. Subjects who had been exposed to COVID-19, were actively infected with it, or had recovered from it provided the deeply sampled blood TCRbeta repertoires that made up the dataset. The samples were drawn from the first 160 participants of the ongoing ImmuneRACE study and from 950 to 1,500 subjects provided by 6 global collaborators. The prospective study material was composed of cDNA or gDNA derived from T cells, B-cell-depleted T cells, or PBMCs. Broader findings and caveats from the paper: The amount of clinical and demographic metadata varied by source and participant and was provided uncurated.

CDR1 and CDR2 were assigned from the germline V gene as MDHEN and SYDVKM. The CDR3 sequence holds 14 residues, the cysteine and phenylalanine included. Only the CDR3 part of the read is kept: 42 bases, read in frame from the first base. Trimming at the junction amounts to 2 bases on V and 6 bases on J, and the germline ends lie 12 bases apart. TCRbeta CDR3 regions were amplified from genomic DNA by means of the immunoSEQ Assay, a bias-controlled multiplex PCR. Processing in the source paper ran as follows. The number of nucleated cells in each sample was estimated from the amplification of reference gene primers within the assay. To quantify the absolute abundance of each unique TCRbeta CDR3 rearrangement, sequence reads were collapsed and filtered. For each sample, productive Simpson clonality was calculated as the square root of Simpson's diversity index over productive rearrangements. TCRdb provides this immuneACCESS table in a form limited to in-frame rearrangements. Some clones are lacking; in checked studies, under half of them reflect an unresolved V gene, and why the rest are absent is not known. The V and J calls and clone size were taken over from that table, and D and trimming were inferred from the DNA. Recorded for this sample are 65,000 to 90,000 clones; almost 85% of them occurred a single time. Under 11% of the sample is in the top ten clones.

For this clone: Its antigen has not been determined. No base quality values were provided; no much bigger clone lies one nucleotide off.

Collaborating institutions collected whole blood in K2EDTA tubes following their own protocols. For TCRbeta analysis, collaborators shipped samples as frozen whole blood, isolated PBMCs, or DNA extracted from either of those sample types. The rearrangement joined TRBV28 to TRBJ2-3, with an unclear D gene assignment. The sequence was obtained from a man in his 60s with acute or convalescent COVID-19. Material for sequencing was peripheral blood. The sequence in DNA is TGTGCCAGCAGTTTACACTCCGCGAGGGATACGCAGTATTTT. The resulting protein is CASSLHSARDTQYF.